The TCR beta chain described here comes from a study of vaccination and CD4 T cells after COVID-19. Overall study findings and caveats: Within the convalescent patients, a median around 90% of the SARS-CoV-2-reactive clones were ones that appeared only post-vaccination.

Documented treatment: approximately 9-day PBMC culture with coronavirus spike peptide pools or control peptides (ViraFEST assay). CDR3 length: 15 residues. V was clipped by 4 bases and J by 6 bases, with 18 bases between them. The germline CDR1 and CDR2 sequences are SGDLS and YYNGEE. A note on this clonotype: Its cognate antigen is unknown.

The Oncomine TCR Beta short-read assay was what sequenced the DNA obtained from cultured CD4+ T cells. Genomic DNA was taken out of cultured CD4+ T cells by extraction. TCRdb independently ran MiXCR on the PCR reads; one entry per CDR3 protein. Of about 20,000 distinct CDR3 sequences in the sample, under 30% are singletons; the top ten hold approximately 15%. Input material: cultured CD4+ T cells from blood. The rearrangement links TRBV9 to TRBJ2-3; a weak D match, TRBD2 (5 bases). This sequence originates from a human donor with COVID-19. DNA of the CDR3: TGTGCCAGCAGCCCAGTTCACCGGGGTGGGGATACGCAGTATTTT. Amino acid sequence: CASSPVHRGGDTQYF. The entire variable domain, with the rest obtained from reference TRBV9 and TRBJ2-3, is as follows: DSGVTQTPKHLITATGQRVTLRCSPRSGDLSVYWYQQSLDQGLQFLIQYYNGEERAKGNILERFSAQQFPDLHSELNLSSLELGDSALYFCASSPVHRGGDTQYFGPGTRLTVL.